Below, 7 T cell receptor beta chains from the same sample are listed, as sequenced in a study of T cell responses to AZD1222 COVID-19 vaccine. Clones were read by immunoSEQ multiplex PCR, and TCRdb kept only the in-frame ones, dropping some. The sample consists of fewer than 70,000 clones, 80% to 90% of them appearing once. Sample: peripheral blood, taken 28 days after the second AZD1222 dose. The receptors originated from an adult who received the AZD1222 COVID-19 vaccine.

CDR3 DNA: TGTGCCAGCAGCCAAGAAGGTGGTAACAGGGCGGGTGAAGCTTTCTTT. Translating it yields CASSQEGGNRAGEAFF. The chain uses TRBV4-2 and TRBJ1-1; maybe TRBD1 (6 bases). Germline assignment: CDR1 LGHNA and CDR2 YNFKEQ. The CDR3 runs to 16 residues. V shed 0 bases and J shed 7 bases, with 18 bases lying between them.

V and J are TRBV7-9 and TRBJ1-3; D remains unclear. Germline V gives CDR1 SEHNR, CDR2 FQNEAQ (reference sequence). The CDR3 is made up of 16 amino acids. Trimming pared 1 base from V and 8 bases from J, leaving 18 bases between. The CDR3: CASSLGIGHQRYTIYF. The CDR3 DNA sequence: TGTGCCAGCAGCTTAGGTATTGGGCACCAAAGGTACACCATATATTTT. The variable domain in full, with the rest retrieved from reference TRBV7-9 and TRBJ1-3, is DTGVSQNPRHKITKRGQNVTFRCDPISEHNRLYWYRQTLGQGPEFLTYFQNEAQLEKSRLLSDRFSAERPKGSFSTLEIQRTEQGDSAMYLCASSLGIGHQRYTIYFGEGSWLTVV.

The rearrangement links TRBV6-6 to TRBJ1-5, with a possible D match to TRBD1 (5 bases). V was shortened by 6 bases and J by 0 bases, with 15 bases between the two germline ends. CDR3 length equals 16 residues. CDR1 and CDR2 (germline): MNHNY, SVGAGI (reference sequence). CDR3 sequence reads: CASRSGPTYSNQPQHF. For the CDR3, the DNA is TGTGCCAGCAGGTCGGGACCGACGTATAGCAATCAGCCCCAGCATTTT.

The rearrangement uses TRBV3-1 (or the pseudogene TRBV3-2) and TRBJ2-1, with TRBD2 matching over 9 bases. In germline, CDR1 is LGHDT, CDR2 YNNKEL (reference sequence). This CDR3 has 21 amino acids. V shed 0 bases, J shed 0 bases, and the junction held 15 bases outside the gene matches. CDR3 DNA: TGTGCCAGCAGCCAAGATGTCGCGACTAGCGGACGAATGAGCTCCTACAATGAGCAGTTCTTC. Its protein is CASSQDVATSGRMSSYNEQFF.

This clone was detected only once. This chain connects TRBV10-1 to TRBJ1-2; 9 nucleotides match TRBD1. The CDR3 is made up of 13 amino acids. V was clipped by 6 bases and J by 6 bases; unmatched bases: 5. Per germline, CDR1 WNHNN and CDR2 SYGVQD (reference sequence). CDR3 DNA: TGCGCCAGCAGCCCCGGGACAGGGAATGGCTACACCTTC. This translates into CASSPGTGNGYTF.

This clone was seen more than once but under ten times. This chain links TRBV12-3 or TRBV12-4 with TRBJ1-1; D might be TRBD1 (6 bases). The CDR3 is made up of 13 amino acids. Trimming left V 6 bases short and J 4 bases short, with 12 bases between. The DNA for the CDR3 is TGTGCCAGCAGGTATCGGGGGGCCACTGAAGCTTTCTTT. This codes for CASRYRGATEAFF.

The J gene is TRBJ2-7, the V gene TRBV3-1 (or the pseudogene TRBV3-2); possible D gene TRBD2, 7 bases. Per germline, CDR1 LGHDT and CDR2 YNNKEL (reference sequence). V lost 2 bases, J lost 12 bases, and 23 bases lay in between. The CDR3 covers 15 residues. The chain's CDR3 is CASSQQGKYLGGVYF. The CDR3 DNA reads TGTGCCAGCAGCCAACAGGGGAAATACCTTGGGGGGGTGTACTTC.